These 18 T cell receptor beta chains originate from one sample sequenced in a study of OX40 agonist ivuxolimab in advanced cancers. Sequencing was performed with immunoSEQ multiplex PCR; in TCRdb, only in-frame clones are kept and a portion is missing. The data hold about 35,000 clones, with about 81% observed a single time. The specimen comprised CD4+ or CD8+ T cells sorted from blood, sampled in a trial of the OX40 agonist ivuxolimab. The receptors come from an adult with an advanced solid tumor such as melanoma, head and neck, liver or kidney cancer.

This chain connects TRBV7-8 to TRBJ1-2, with D perhaps matching TRBD1 (6 bases). Germline V CDR1 and CDR2: SGHVS, FQNEAQ. CDR3 length: 14 residues. The V end lost 1 base, the J end lost 7 bases, and 13 bases lay between the germline ends. CDR3 DNA: TGTGCCAGCAGCTTAGGTGGGGGGGCAGGTGGCTACACCTTC. It encodes CASSLGGGAGGYTF. Supplemented by reference TRBV7-8 and TRBJ1-2, the full variable domain reads GAGVSQSPRYKVAKRGQDVALRCDPISGHVSLFWYQQALGQGPEFLTYFQNEAQLDKSGLPSDRFFAERPEGSVSTLKIQRTQQEDSAVYLCASSLGGGAGGYTFGSGTRLTVV.

This chain joins TRBV4-1 and TRBJ2-7; D gene ambiguous. The ends were cut back, 0 bases at V and 2 bases at J, with 8 bases in the middle. The CDR3 totals 14 residues. CDR1 and CDR2 (germline): MGHRA, YSYEKL. In DNA, the CDR3 is TGCGCCAGCAGCCAAGATTCAGCTCCCTACGAGCAGTACTTC. Its protein product is CASSQDSAPYEQYF.

V usage is TRBV6-1 and J usage is TRBJ2-3; 9 bases agree with TRBD2. The trim removed 4 bases at V and 0 bases at J, leaving 14 bases unmatched. The CDR3 consists of 19 residues. The V gene's germline CDR1 is MNHNS and CDR2 SASEGT. CDR3 loop: CASSVRPTSGVSSTDTQYF. The CDR3 bases are TGTGCCAGCAGTGTCCGACCGACTAGCGGAGTATCTAGCACAGATACGCAGTATTTT.

The chain links TRBV10-1 to TRBJ2-5, with 11 bases that match TRBD2. Germline V lookup: CDR1 WNHNN, CDR2 SYGVQD (reference sequence). CDR3 length: 16 amino acids. The trim removed 3 bases at V and 2 bases at J, leaving 5 bases unmatched. Here the CDR3 DNA reads TGCGCCAGCAGTGATTTTAGCGGGGGGGCACAAGAGACCCAGTACTTC. This sequence encodes CASSDFSGGAQETQYF.

The chain uses TRBV28 and TRBJ2-3, with TRBD1 as a possible D gene (5 bases). Trimming removed 6 bases at V and 5 bases at J, with 12 bases between. CDR1 is MDHEN, CDR2 SYDVKM, per germline. The length of the CDR3 is 13 residues. CDR3 DNA: TGTGCCAGCAGGGGGCAGGGTGTAGATACGCAGTATTTT. Translating gives CASRGQGVDTQYF.

The chain employs TRBV28 and TRBJ1-4; D not resolved. The germline V gene encodes CDR1 MDHEN and CDR2 SYDVKM. The CDR3 contains 14 residues. V was shortened by 1 base and J by 8 bases, with 11 bases between the two germline ends. The DNA for the CDR3 is TGTGCCAGCAGTTTATCGAGTCGGCCCGAAAAACTGTTTTTT. Translation: CASSLSSRPEKLFF.

J is TRBJ2-5 and V is TRBV5-6; D uncertain. V lost 0 bases and J lost 5, with 11 bases in between. The CDR3 covers 14 residues. Germline CDR1 reads SGHDT; CDR2 reads YYEEEE. The CDR3 coding sequence is TGTGCCAGCAGCTTGGACAGTCGTTCGGAGACCCAGTACTTC. It specifies CASSLDSRSETQYF.

In DNA, the CDR3 is TGTGCCAGCAGCCCCGGGACACAAGCTAACTATGGCTACACCTTC. Its protein product is CASSPGTQANYGYTF. This chain links TRBV6-1 with TRBJ1-2, with D tentatively TRBD1 (6 bases). Germline lookup yields CDR1 MNHNS and CDR2 SASEGT. The germline V and J ends were trimmed by 6 bases and 0 bases, with 14 bases remaining between them. The CDR3 sequence is 15 residues long.

The chain carries TRBV5-1 and TRBJ2-7, with D perhaps matching TRBD1 or TRBD2 (5 bases each). This CDR3 has 16 residues. CDR1 is SGHRS and CDR2 is YFSETQ in the germline V gene. Trimming stripped 0 bases from V and 6 bases from J, with 19 bases between. CDR3 sequence reads: CASSLAQGRTYAEQYF. CDR3 DNA sequence: TGCGCCAGCAGCTTGGCCCAGGGCAGGACTTACGCCGAGCAGTACTTC.

CDR3: CASSVQPQEQFF. CDR3 nucleotide sequence: TGTGCCAGCAGCGTCCAGCCGCAAGAGCAGTTCTTC. The rearrangement uses TRBV5-6 and TRBJ2-1; unclear D gene. Trimming removed 4 bases from V and 10 bases from J, with 12 bases in between. Germline V lookup: CDR1 SGHDT, CDR2 YYEEEE. This CDR3 region has 12 residues. Based on the CDR3 plus reference TRBV5-6 and TRBJ2-1, the full variable domain is DAGVTQSPTHLIKTRGQQVTLRCSPKSGHDTVSWYQQALGQGPQFIFQYYEEEERQRGNFPDRFSGHQFPNYSSELNVNALLLGDSALYLCASSVQPQEQFFGPGTRLTVL.

The V call is TRBV7-9, the J call TRBJ2-1; 10 bases agree with TRBD2. Per germline, CDR1 SEHNR and CDR2 FQNEAQ (reference sequence). This CDR3 is 17 amino acids long. The V and J ends lost 5 bases and 4 bases, in that order; junction bases with no gene match: 11. The CDR3 region has the DNA TGTGCCAGCAGCAACACGCGAATAGCGGGAGGTTACAATGAGCAGTTCTTC. Translating it yields CASSNTRIAGGYNEQFF.

This chain joins TRBV2 and TRBJ2-1; no clear D gene. V dropped 2 bases and J dropped 5 bases, with 4 bases sitting between them. CDR3 length equals 12 residues. CDR1 SNHLY and CDR2 FYNNEI come from the germline V gene. DNA for the CDR3: TGTGCCAGCAGTGAACAGGACAATGAGCAGTTCTTC. Residues: CASSEQDNEQFF.

The rearrangement joins TRBV28 to TRBJ1-5; 7 bases align to TRBD1. In germline, CDR1 is MDHEN, CDR2 SYDVKM. The CDR3 sequence is 19 residues long. J was trimmed by 2 bases and V by 6 bases; bases with no gene match: 19. The DNA of the CDR3 is TGTGCCAGCAGCCCCGTCAGACAGGGAGGGGCGAGAGGCAATCAGCCCCAGCATTTT. Protein product: CASSPVRQGGARGNQPQHF.

Only a few counts were recorded for this clone. The V and J genes are TRBV15 and TRBJ1-5; D is possibly TRBD1 (5 bases). The ends were cut back, 5 bases at V and 2 bases at J, with 22 bases in the middle. Germline CDR1 reads LNHNV; CDR2 reads YYDKDF (reference sequence). This CDR3 region has 18 residues. CDR3 region: CATSLGGVKAPGNQPQHF. CDR3 nucleotides: TGTGCCACCAGCCTCGGGGGGGTAAAGGCTCCGGGCAATCAGCCCCAGCATTTT. The full variable domain, completed using reference TRBV15 and TRBJ1-5, is DAMVIQNPRYQVTQFGKPVTLSCSQTLNHNVMYWYQQKSSQAPKLLFHYYDKDFNNEADTPDNFQSRRPNTSFCFLDIRSPGLGDTAMYLCATSLGGVKAPGNQPQHFGDGTRLSIL.

The chain carries TRBV2 and TRBJ2-7; no definite D call. Germline values: CDR1 SNHLY, CDR2 FYNNEI. V shed 1 base and J shed 0 bases, with 16 bases lying between them. CDR3 length: 17 amino acids. The CDR3 sequence: CASSEVPGDLSSYEQYF. The CDR3 region has the DNA TGTGCCAGCAGTGAAGTTCCTGGGGATTTAAGCTCCTACGAGCAGTACTTC.

The CDR3 reads CASRGWSSYEQYF. In nucleotides, the CDR3 is TGTGCCAGCAGGGGGTGGAGCTCCTACGAGCAGTACTTC. This chain connects TRBV6-1 to TRBJ2-7, with D unclear. V dropped 6 bases and J dropped 0 bases, with 9 bases sitting between them. Germline V gene lookup returns CDR1 MNHNS and CDR2 SASEGT. This CDR3 contains 13 residues.

The chain links TRBV11-2 to TRBJ2-3; 9 nucleotides line up with TRBD2. Germline CDR1 and CDR2: SGHAT and FQNNGV. Trimming removed 5 bases from V and 1 base from J; junction bases left unmatched: 10. This CDR3 has 17 amino acids. This CDR3 reads CASSPQPGLARTDTQYF. As DNA, the CDR3 is TGTGCCAGCAGCCCACAACCGGGACTAGCACGCACAGATACGCAGTATTTT.

This clone was recorded once. The chain uses TRBV5-1 and TRBJ2-6; D is ambiguous. Trimming removed 0 bases from V and 1 base from J, with 2 bases in between. This CDR3 contains 14 residues. CDR1 is SGHRS, CDR2 YFSETQ, per germline. CDR3 sequence: CASSLDSGANVLTF. DNA of the CDR3: TGCGCCAGCAGCTTGGATTCTGGGGCCAACGTCCTGACTTTC.